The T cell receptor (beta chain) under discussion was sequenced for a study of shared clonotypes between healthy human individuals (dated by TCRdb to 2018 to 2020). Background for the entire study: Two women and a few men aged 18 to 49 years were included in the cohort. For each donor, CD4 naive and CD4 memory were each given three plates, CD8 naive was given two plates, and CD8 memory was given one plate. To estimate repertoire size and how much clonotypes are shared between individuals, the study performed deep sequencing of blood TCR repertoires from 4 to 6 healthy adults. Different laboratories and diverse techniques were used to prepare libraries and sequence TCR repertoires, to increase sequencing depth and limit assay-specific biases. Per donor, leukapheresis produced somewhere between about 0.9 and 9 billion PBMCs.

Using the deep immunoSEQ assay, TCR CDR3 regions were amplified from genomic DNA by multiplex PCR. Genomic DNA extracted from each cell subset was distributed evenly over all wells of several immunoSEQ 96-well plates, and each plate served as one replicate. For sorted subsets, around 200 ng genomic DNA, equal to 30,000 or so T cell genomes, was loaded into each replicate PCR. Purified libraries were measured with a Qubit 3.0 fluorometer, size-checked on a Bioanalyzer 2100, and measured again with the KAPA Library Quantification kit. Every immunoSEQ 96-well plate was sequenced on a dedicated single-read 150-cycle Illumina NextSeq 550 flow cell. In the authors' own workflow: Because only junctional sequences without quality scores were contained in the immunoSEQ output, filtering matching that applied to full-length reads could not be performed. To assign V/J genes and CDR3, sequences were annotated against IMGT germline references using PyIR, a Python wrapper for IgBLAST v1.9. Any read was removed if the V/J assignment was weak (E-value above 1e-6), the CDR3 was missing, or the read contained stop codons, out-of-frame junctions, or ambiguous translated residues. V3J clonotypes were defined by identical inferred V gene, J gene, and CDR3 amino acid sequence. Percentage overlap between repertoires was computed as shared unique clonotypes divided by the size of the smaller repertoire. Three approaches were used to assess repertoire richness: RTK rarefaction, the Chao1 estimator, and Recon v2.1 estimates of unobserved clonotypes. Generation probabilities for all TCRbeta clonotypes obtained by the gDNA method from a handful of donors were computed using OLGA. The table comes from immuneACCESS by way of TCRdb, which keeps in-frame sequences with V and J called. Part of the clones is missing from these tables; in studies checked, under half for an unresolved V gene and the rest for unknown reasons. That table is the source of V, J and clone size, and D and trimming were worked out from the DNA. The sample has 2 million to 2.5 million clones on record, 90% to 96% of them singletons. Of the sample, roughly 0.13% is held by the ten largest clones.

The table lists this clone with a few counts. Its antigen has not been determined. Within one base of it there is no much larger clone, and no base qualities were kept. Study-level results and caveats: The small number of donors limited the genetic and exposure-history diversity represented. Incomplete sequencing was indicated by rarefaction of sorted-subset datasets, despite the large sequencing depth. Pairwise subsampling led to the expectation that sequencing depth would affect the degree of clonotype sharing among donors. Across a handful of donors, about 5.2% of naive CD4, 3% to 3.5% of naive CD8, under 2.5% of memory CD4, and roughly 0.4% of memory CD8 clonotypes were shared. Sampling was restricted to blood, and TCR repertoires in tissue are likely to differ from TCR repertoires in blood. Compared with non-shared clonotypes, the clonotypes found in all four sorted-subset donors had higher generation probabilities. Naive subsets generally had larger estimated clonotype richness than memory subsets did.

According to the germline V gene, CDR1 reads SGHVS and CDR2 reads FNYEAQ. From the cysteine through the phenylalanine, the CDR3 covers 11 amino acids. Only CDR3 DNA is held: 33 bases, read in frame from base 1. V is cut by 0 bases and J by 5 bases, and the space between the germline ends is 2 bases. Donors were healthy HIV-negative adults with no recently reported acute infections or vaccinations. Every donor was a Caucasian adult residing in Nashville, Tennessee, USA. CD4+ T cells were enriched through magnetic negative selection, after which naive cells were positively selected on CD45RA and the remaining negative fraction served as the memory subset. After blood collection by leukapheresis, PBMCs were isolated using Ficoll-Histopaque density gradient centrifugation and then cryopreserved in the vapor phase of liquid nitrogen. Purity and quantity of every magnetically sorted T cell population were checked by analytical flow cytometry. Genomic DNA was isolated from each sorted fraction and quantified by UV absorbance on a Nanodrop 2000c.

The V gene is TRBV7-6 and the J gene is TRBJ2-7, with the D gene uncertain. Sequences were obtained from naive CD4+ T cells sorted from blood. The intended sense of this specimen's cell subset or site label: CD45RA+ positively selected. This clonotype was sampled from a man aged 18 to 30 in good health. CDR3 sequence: CASSLAHEQYF. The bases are TGTGCCAGCAGCTTAGCGCACGAGCAGTACTTC.